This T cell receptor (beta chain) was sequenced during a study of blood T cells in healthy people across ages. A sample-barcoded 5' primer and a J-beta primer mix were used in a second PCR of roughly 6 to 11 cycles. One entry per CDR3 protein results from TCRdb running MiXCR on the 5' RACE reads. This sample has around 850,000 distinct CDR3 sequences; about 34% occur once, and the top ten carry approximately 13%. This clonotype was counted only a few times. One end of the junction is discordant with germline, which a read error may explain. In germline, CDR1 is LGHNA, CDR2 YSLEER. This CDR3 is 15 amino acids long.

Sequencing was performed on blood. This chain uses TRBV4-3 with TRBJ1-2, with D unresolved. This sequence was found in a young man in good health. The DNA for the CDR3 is TGCGCCAGCAGCCAAGCGTGGCGGCAAATCTATGGCCACACCTTC. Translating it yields CASSQAWRQIYGHTF.